This T cell receptor beta chain was recovered during a study of T cells after yellow fever vaccination. The CDR3 runs to 15 residues. Trimming cost V 1 base and J 7 bases, with 15 bases left between them. Germline V lookup: CDR1 SGHDT, CDR2 YYEEEE. This clonotype was seen ten or more times. TCRdb used MiXCR to reprocess the 5' RACE reads, holding one entry per CDR3 protein. Of roughly 240,000 distinct CDR3 sequences in the sample, roughly 6.3% were seen once. The chain recombines TRBV5-6 with TRBJ2-1, with D perhaps matching TRBD2 (5 bases). The source of this sequence is a man aged 25 to 45 who received the YFV17D yellow fever vaccine. Specimen: CD4+ T cells sorted from PBMCs, collected on the day of the yellow fever booster vaccination. CDR3 coding DNA: TGTGCCAGCAGCTTGCGCCTAGCCCCGGGGAATGAGCAGTTCTTC. Translation: CASSLRLAPGNEQFF.